These T cell receptor beta chains were read from a single sample in a study of CD8+CD57+ T cells in acquired aplastic anemia. TCRdb itself ran the reads through MiXCR, one entry per CDR3 protein. This repertoire shows 160,000 or so distinct CDR3 sequences, around half found once; its top ten account for about 3%. The source material was sorted CD4+, CD8+, or CD8+CD57+ T cells (not recorded which) from PBMCs. Receptors were obtained from a human donor with aplastic anemia. Both conserved end residues are part of each CDR3. Each record gives: clone size, J gene, V gene, D gene, CDR3 DNA, CDR3 protein. D genes are given only for firm matches. A row's size may be missing; if present it is once, few, many or a size class.

>many|TRBJ2-7|TRBV7-9|TRBD1
TGTGCCAGCACCATAACCGGGACAGTTGACGAGCAGTACTTC
CASTITGTVDEQYF
>many|TRBJ1-2|TRBV5-1|-
TGCGCCAGCAGCTTGGTTGCCGGGAACTATGGCTACACCTTC
CASSLVAGNYGYTF
>once|TRBJ1-1|TRBV15|-
TGTGCCACCCGCGGGAACACTGAAGCTTTCTTT
CATRGNTEAFF
>-|TRBJ2-1|TRBV5-8|TRBD2
TGTGCCAGCGGGTATAGCGGGAGAGTTGAGTTCTTC
CASGYSGRVEFF
>few|TRBJ2-7|TRBV7-9|-
TGTGCCAGCAGCAAACGAGAGAGCTCCTACGAGCAGTACTTC
CASSKRESSYEQYF
>once|TRBJ2-7|TRBV20-1|-
TGCAGTGCCAGCAGCTTCGCAGACAGGCCCTCCTACGAGCAGTACTTC
CSASSFADRPSYEQYF
>few|TRBJ2-7|TRBV19|-
TGTGCCAGTAGTCCACCGGGGACAATCGAGCAGTACTTC
CASSPPGTIEQYF
>many|TRBJ1-6|TRBV7-2|-
TGTGCCAGCCAGGGGTTAAATTCACCCCTCCACTTT
CASQGLNSPLHF
>-|TRBJ1-2|TRBV28|-
TGTGCCAGCAGTTTATTACAGGGAGGCTACGCCTTC
CASSLLQGGYAF
>-|TRBJ2-1|TRBV7-9|-
TGTGCCAGCAGTGAAGGTCGGGATGAGCAGTTCTTC
CASSEGRDEQFF
>few|TRBJ1-2|TRBV12-3/TRBV12-4|TRBD1
TGTGCCCCAAGGGACAGGGGATACGGCTACACCTTC
CAPRDRGYGYTF
>-|TRBJ2-6|TRBV2|-
TGTGCCAGCAGTGAAGAAGGTTTTTTGGGGGCCAACGTCCTGACTTTC
CASSEEGFLGANVLTF
>many|TRBJ2-7|TRBV25-1|-
TGTGCCAGCAGTGCTACTAGTGACGAGCAGTACTTC
CASSATSDEQYF
>-|TRBJ2-3|TRBV25-1|TRBD2
TGTGCCAGCAGTGATACGGGGAGGGTCACAGATACGCAGTATTTT
CASSDTGRVTDTQYF
>many|TRBJ2-6|TRBV7-9|-
TGTGCCAGCAGCTTGGGCTCTTCCCTCTCTGGGGCCAACGTCCTGACTTTC
CASSLGSSLSGANVLTF
>-|TRBJ1-3|TRBV9|-
TGTGCCAGCAGCGGACGGCTCGCCTCTGGAAACACCATATATTTT
CASSGRLASGNTIYF
>-|TRBJ2-3|TRBV7-2|-
TGTGCCAGCAGGAGACTGAGCACAGATACGCAGTATTTT
CASRRLSTDTQYF
>many|TRBJ1-2|TRBV28|-
TGTGCCAGCAACCCCCGACAGGTTCGGTATGGCTACACCTTC
CASNPRQVRYGYTF
>many|TRBJ1-6|TRBV7-3|-
TGTGCCAGCAGCTTAAGAGAAGCAGGGTCGGGTTCACCCCTCCACTTT
CASSLREAGSGSPLHF
>many|TRBJ2-5|TRBV11-2|TRBD2
TGTGCCAGCAGCTCCGAAGCGGGAGTTATTCCCCATAGGGAGACCCAGTACTTC
CASSSEAGVIPHRETQYF
>many|TRBJ2-2|TRBV7-2|TRBD2
TGTGCCAGCAGCTTGAGCGGGAGGGCCAATGGGGAGCTGTTTTTT
CASSLSGRANGELFF
>once|TRBJ2-7|TRBV7-2|-
TGTGCCAGCAGCAGCCGGGACACCGAGCAGTACTTC
CASSSRDTEQYF
>-|TRBJ2-5|TRBV20-1|TRBD2
TGCAGTGCCACACCGGGACTAGCGGGTCAAGAGACCCAGTACTTC
CSATPGLAGQETQYF
>-|TRBJ2-7|TRBV5-1|TRBD1
TGCGCCAGCAATCCGGGAAGGGGGCCGAACGAGCAGTACTTC
CASNPGRGPNEQYF
>many|TRBJ2-5|TRBV7-3|TRBD2
TGTGCCAGCAGCCTTATGACGGGAGGGCCGGGAGAGACCCAGTACTTC
CASSLMTGGPGETQYF
>many|TRBJ2-5|TRBV6-2/TRBV6-3|TRBD2
TGTGCCAGCAGCTCTCCCTCACGACTAGCGGGAGCAACCCAAGAGACCCAGTACTTC
CASSSPSRLAGATQETQYF